This T cell receptor beta chain was recorded in a study of OX40 agonist ivuxolimab in advanced cancers. Context from the whole study: Ivuxolimab was a fully human IgG2 agonistic monoclonal antibody targeting the costimulatory receptor OX40 (CD134). Intravenous ivuxolimab was administered to patients every 2 weeks at six dose levels: 0.01, 0.1, 0.3, 1.5, 3 and 10 mg/kg. Among the approximately 50 dose-escalation patients, around 19 had hepatocellular carcinoma, around 15 melanoma, 9 renal cell carcinoma and 9 head and neck cancer. In the dose-escalation cohort, 65% to 85% of patients were male, and the mean age was around 60 years with a range of roughly 23 to 90. Prior anti-PD-1, anti-PD-L1 or anti-CTLA-4 therapy was permitted, and checkpoint inhibitors had been received by about two fifths of dose-escalation patients. Partial responses occurred in three dose-escalation patients: two with cutaneous melanoma and one with hepatocellular carcinoma. Peripheral TCRbeta sequencing was intended to test whether TCR sequence diversity was altered and clonal T-cell expansion was caused by ivuxolimab. The paper covers the monotherapy dose-escalation part of the phase I ivuxolimab trial, which included N of about 50 patients.

Looking up the germline V gene yields CDR1 SGDLS and CDR2 YYNGEE. V and J are trimmed by 0 bases and 7 bases, and the gene matches miss 1 base of the junction. There are 13 amino acids in the CDR3, from cysteine to phenylalanine inclusive. Left in the record is the CDR3 DNA by itself, 39 bases read in frame from the first base. Note on this clone: The specificity of this receptor is unknown. Per-base qualities were not stored, and no clone one base away is much larger.

To sequence the TCRbeta CDR3 region, genomic DNA was isolated from the sorted cells. The immunoSEQ Assay was used for sequencing of TCRbeta CDR3 regions. TCRdb holds this immuneACCESS table with in-frame rearrangements only. Some clones are missing; in checked studies, unresolved V genes explain under half, and the rest has no known cause. This sample has 73,000 or so clones in its table, and roughly 90% of those were observed once. In total, the top ten clones hold about 9.1% of the sample. Broad study findings and their caveats: The antigen specificity of the peripheral T cells that underwent clonal expansion was not determined. After ivuxolimab, more expanded clones were found on average in CD8+ T cells than in CD4+ T cells. Partial responders in the 0.1-3.0 mg/kg groups had among the lowest normalized peripheral clonal expansion, especially among CD8+ T cells. Low levels of normalized T-cell clonal expansion were also seen in some nonresponding patients. Clonal expansion of both CD4+ and CD8+ blood T cells was observed from baseline to week 6 at doses 0.1 to 3.0 mg/kg.

Patients with a history of autoimmune disease or receiving systemic immunosuppression were excluded from the trial. Peripheral blood for TCR sequencing was collected from all dose cohorts at baseline, on cycle 4 day 1, and on cycle 7 day 1. The samples were drawn from a first-in-human, open-label, multicenter phase I dose-escalation trial of ivuxolimab. Adults with locally advanced or metastatic melanoma, renal cell, hepatocellular, or head and neck squamous cell carcinoma were enrolled in the trial. CD4+ and CD8+ T cells were sorted separately from peripheral blood before TCR sequencing. The TCR sequence derives from an adult with an advanced solid tumor such as melanoma, head and neck, liver or kidney cancer. The source material was CD4+ or CD8+ T cells sorted from blood, sampled in a trial of the OX40 agonist ivuxolimab. The chain is made from TRBV9 and TRBJ1-5; TRBD1 fits 7 bases in the junction. CDR3 region: CASSVDRGQPQHF. The DNA is as follows: TGTGCCAGCAGCGTAGACAGGGGCCAGCCCCAGCATTTT.